This T cell receptor (beta chain) was documented in a study of T cells in Graves' hyperthyroidism and ophthalmopathy. Germline V gene data show CDR1 as SGHAT and CDR2 as FQNNGV. The CDR3 runs 14 residues. RNA transcripts served as the template for amplifying TCR beta CDR3 regions. The HTBI primer set drove a first-round RT-PCR of the TCR CDR3. TCRdb reanalysed the multiplex PCR reads using MiXCR and keeps one entry per CDR3 protein. This repertoire shows hundreds of thousands of distinct CDR3 sequences, approximately 14% found once; its top ten account for about a tenth. This clonotype was seen repeatedly, ten times or more. The antigen is unknown. A junction boundary mismatches the germline segment, possibly from a read error. Study-wide results and limits: Ophthalmopathy was predicted by the model a median of approximately 6.6 months ahead of onset.

Calling Graves' hyperthyroidism stable meant ophthalmopathy did not progress within 18 months. The clonotype comes from a woman in her late teens or twenties with Graves' hyperthyroidism. The sample taken for sequencing was blood. The gene calls are TRBV11-2 and TRBJ2-5, with a tentative D call TRBD2 (5 bases). The CDR3 protein is CASTLVAKQETQYF. DNA of the CDR3: TGTGCCAGCACCTTAGTAGCGAAGCAAGAGACCCAGTACTTC. The variable domain in full, completed from reference TRBV11-2 and TRBJ2-5, reads EAGVAQSPRYKIIEKRQSVAFWCNPISGHATLYWYQQILGQGPKLLIQFQNNGVVDDSQLPKDRFSAERLKGVDSTLKIQPAKLEDSAVYLCASTLVAKQETQYFGPGTRLLVL.